The 10 T cell receptor beta chains below come from one sample, sequenced in a study of T cells in Graves' hyperthyroidism and ophthalmopathy (dated by TCRdb to the late 2010s). The method behind the library was multiplex PCR. Instrument on record: Illumina HiSeq 2000. TCR beta CDR3 regions were amplified from RNA transcripts. The TCR CDR3 was subjected to a first round of RT-PCR using the HTBI primer set and the Qiagen OneStep RT-PCR kit. TCRdb trimmed the raw reads at Q25, called clones with MiXCR and kept productive beta chains. One record per CDR3 amino acid sequence lists the most common genes and DNA. Here the sample has fewer than 650,000 distinct CDR3 sequences; roughly 14% occur a single time. 3.5% to 4.5% of the sample goes to the ten largest clones. Sequencing was performed on blood. Receptors originate from a woman aged 35 to 49 with Graves' ophthalmopathy.

The sample holds a few counts of this clonotype. The V gene is TRBV29-1, the J gene TRBJ1-2, with unresolved D. This CDR3 has 11 amino acids. Germline lookup yields CDR1 SQVTM and CDR2 ANQGSEA. V lost 1 base to trimming and J lost 8 bases, with 8 bases between them. The CDR3, as DNA: TGCAGCGTTGAAGGGCAGGAGGGCTACACCTTC. Its translation is CSVEGQEGYTF.

Notes on this clonotype: A read error may produce the germline difference seen at one junction end. J is TRBJ2-5 and V is TRBV7-7, with 11 nucleotides matching TRBD2. The germline V gene has CDR1 SSHAT and CDR2 FNYEAQ (reference sequence). This CDR3 has 16 amino acids. The CDR3 is CASSLRLAGGGKTQYF. The CDR3 coding sequence is TGTGCTAGCAGCTTACGATTAGCGGGAGGGGGAAAGACCCAGTACTTC.

V gene TRBV7-2 combines with J gene TRBJ1-2; D gene ambiguous. The CDR3 extends over 14 amino acids. Trimming stripped 2 bases from V and 1 base from J, with 8 bases between. CDR1 SGHTA and CDR2 FQGNSA come from the germline V gene. The CDR3 region has the DNA TGTGCCAGCAGCTTACCCGAGGGTAACTATGGCTACACCTTC. Its translation: CASSLPEGNYGYTF.

The chain employs TRBV15 and TRBJ2-5; the match to TRBD2 covers 10 bases. Trimming removed 9 bases from V and 3 bases from J; junction bases left unmatched: 10. The length of the CDR3 is 15 residues. CDR1 is LNHNV and CDR2 is YYDKDF in the germline V gene (reference sequence). The CDR3 DNA sequence: TGTGCCACGCAGAGGGCTAGCGGGAGAGAAGAGACCCAGTACTTC. Encoded protein: CATQRASGREETQYF.

This clonotype came up many times. J is TRBJ2-7 and V is TRBV20-1; 11 bases agree with TRBD2. Losses at the gene ends were 6 bases for V and 4 bases for J; bases not matched to a gene: 14. CDR3 size: 16 residues. Germline CDR1 DFQATT, CDR2 SNEGSKA (reference sequence). CDR3 region: CSAPNPLAGGVYEQYF. CDR3 in DNA: TGCAGTGCCCCTAACCCCTTAGCGGGAGGGGTTTACGAGCAGTACTTC.

This clonotype came up many times. V and J are TRBV2 and TRBJ1-3; 8 nucleotides align to TRBD1. The CDR3 length is 18 residues. Germline assignment: CDR1 SNHLY and CDR2 FYNNEI. V shed 3 bases and J 0 bases; nucleotides not matched to a gene: 10. CDR3 protein: CASSDGTGTISSGNTIYF. The CDR3 coding sequence is TGTGCCAGCAGTGACGGGACAGGTACAATTAGCTCTGGAAACACCATATATTTT.

This clonotype was detected many times. V gene TRBV27 combines with J gene TRBJ2-7; D possibly matches TRBD1 or TRBD2 (5 bases each). Trimming cost V 7 bases and J 4 bases, with 17 bases left between them. In germline, CDR1 is MNHEY, CDR2 SMNVEV (reference sequence). The CDR3 runs 14 residues. The CDR3 here is CASIGPGRPYEQYF. Written as DNA, the CDR3 is TGTGCCAGCATCGGGCCGGGACGTCCGTACGAGCAGTACTTC.

In its sample, this clonotype was seen many times. The chain employs TRBV25-1 and TRBJ2-5; no reliable D call. Germline V CDR1 and CDR2: MGHDK, SYGVNS. Trimming shortened V by 3 bases and J by 5 bases, and 16 bases separated the two germline ends. This CDR3 contains 15 residues. The CDR3 DNA reads as TGTGCCAGCAGTGACCCGGCGGTTGGTGGGGAGACCCAGTACTTC. The encoded protein is CASSDPAVGGETQYF. The complete variable domain, with remaining parts taken from reference TRBV25-1 and TRBJ2-5, reads EADIYQTPRYLVIGTGKKITLECSQTMGHDKMYWYQQDPGMELHLIHYSYGVNSTEKGDLSSESTVSRIRTEHFPLTLESARPSHTSQYLCASSDPAVGGETQYFGPGTRLLVL.

This clonotype has at least ten counts. J is TRBJ2-5 and V is TRBV28; TRBD2 matches 8 bases. V lost 3 bases to trimming and J lost 1 base; unmatched junction nucleotides: 16. The V gene's germline CDR1 is MDHEN and CDR2 SYDVKM. This CDR3 contains 19 residues. CDR3 region: CASSFPWDGTRDLQETQYF. The CDR3, as DNA: TGTGCCAGCAGTTTCCCTTGGGACGGGACTAGAGACCTCCAAGAGACCCAGTACTTC.

The V call is TRBV3-1, the J call TRBJ2-7, with 10 positions matching TRBD2. Germline trimming cut 3 bases from V and 2 bases from J; bases unmatched to any gene: 4. There are 15 residues in the CDR3. The germline CDR1 and CDR2 sequences are LGHDT and YNNKEL (reference sequence). The CDR3 loop reads CASSHGSGRPYEQYF. The DNA for the CDR3 is TGTGCCAGCAGCCATGGTAGCGGGAGGCCCTACGAGCAGTACTTC.